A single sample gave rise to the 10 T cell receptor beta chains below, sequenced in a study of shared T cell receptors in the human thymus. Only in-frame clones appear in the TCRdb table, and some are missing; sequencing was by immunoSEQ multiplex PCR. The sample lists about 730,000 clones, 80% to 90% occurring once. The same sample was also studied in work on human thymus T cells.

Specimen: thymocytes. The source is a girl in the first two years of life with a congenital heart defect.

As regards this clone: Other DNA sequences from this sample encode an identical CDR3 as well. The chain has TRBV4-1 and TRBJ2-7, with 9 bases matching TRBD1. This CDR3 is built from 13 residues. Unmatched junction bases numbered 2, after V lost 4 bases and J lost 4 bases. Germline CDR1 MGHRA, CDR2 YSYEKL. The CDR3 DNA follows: TGCGCCAGCAGCCGGGACAGGGAATACGAGCAGTACTTC. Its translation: CASSRDREYEQYF.

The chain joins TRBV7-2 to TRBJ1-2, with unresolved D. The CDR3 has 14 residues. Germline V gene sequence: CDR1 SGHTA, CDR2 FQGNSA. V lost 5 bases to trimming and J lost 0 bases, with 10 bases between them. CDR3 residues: CASSPRRTNYGYTF. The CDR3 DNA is TGTGCCAGCAGCCCCCGCAGGACTAACTATGGCTACACCTTC.

Written as DNA, the CDR3 is TGTGCCAGCAATGCAGGGGGAAGCAATCAGCCCCAGCATTTT. It specifies CASNAGGSNQPQHF. The chain couples TRBV5-6 to TRBJ1-5; TRBD1 aligns across 7 bases. The CDR3 has 14 amino acids. The germline V gene has CDR1 SGHDT and CDR2 YYEEEE. The V gene end was trimmed by 6 bases and the J gene end by 1 base; junction bases not matched to a gene: 4.

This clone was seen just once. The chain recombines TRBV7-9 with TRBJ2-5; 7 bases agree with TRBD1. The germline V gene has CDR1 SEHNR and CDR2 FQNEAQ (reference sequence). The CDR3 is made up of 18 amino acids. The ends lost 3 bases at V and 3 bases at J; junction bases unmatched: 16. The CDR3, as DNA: TGTGCCAGCAGCTTGATAACTTTTGTTGGGACAGCAGAAGAGACCCAGTACTTC. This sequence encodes CASSLITFVGTAEETQYF.

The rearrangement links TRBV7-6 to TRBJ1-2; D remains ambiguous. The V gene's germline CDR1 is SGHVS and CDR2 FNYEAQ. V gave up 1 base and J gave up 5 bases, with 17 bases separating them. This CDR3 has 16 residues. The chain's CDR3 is CASSLVSREGAYGYTF. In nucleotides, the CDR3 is TGTGCCAGCAGCTTAGTATCCCGTGAGGGCGCTTATGGCTACACCTTC.

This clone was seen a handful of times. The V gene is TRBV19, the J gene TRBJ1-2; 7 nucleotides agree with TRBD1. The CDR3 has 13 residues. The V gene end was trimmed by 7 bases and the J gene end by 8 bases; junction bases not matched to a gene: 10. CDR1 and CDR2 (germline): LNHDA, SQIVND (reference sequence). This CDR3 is CASKEGAGSGYTF. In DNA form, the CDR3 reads TGTGCCAGTAAGGAGGGGGCAGGATCCGGCTACACCTTC.

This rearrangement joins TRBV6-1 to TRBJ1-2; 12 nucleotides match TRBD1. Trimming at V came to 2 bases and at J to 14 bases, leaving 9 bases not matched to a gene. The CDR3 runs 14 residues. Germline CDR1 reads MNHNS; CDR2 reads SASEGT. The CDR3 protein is CASSERGTGGKWTF. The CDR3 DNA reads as TGTGCCAGCAGTGAAAGGGGGACAGGGGGCAAATGGACCTTC.

The DNA of the CDR3 is TGTGCCAGCAGCCCGGACAGGGGGCGAGAGACCCAGTACTTC. This translates into CASSPDRGRETQYF. The J gene is TRBJ2-5, the V gene TRBV6-5; 11 nucleotides line up with TRBD1. The germline V gene encodes CDR1 MNHEY and CDR2 SVGAGI. V lost 6 bases to trimming and J lost 4 bases; unmatched junction nucleotides: 4. The CDR3 consists of 14 residues.

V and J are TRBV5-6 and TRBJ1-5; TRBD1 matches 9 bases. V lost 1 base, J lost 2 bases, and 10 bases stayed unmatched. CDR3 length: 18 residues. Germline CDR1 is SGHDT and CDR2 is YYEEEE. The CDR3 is CASSLSRDRVRGNQPQHF. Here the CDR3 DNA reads TGTGCCAGCAGCTTGTCCCGGGACAGGGTGCGGGGCAATCAGCCCCAGCATTTT.

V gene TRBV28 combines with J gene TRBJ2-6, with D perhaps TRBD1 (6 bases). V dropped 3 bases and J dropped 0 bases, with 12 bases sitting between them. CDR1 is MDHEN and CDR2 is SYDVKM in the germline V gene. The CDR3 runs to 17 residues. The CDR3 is CASSFRDKSSGANVLTF. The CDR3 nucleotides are TGTGCCAGCAGTTTTCGGGACAAGAGCTCTGGGGCCAACGTCCTGACTTTC.